The 26 T cell receptor beta chains below were found in one sample sequenced in a study of T and B cells in COVID-19 patients. Each TRB amplification used about 220-500 ng of genomic DNA from blood. TRB rearrangements were amplified by multiplex PCR with BIOMED2 TRB-A/B primers. TCRdb called the multiplex PCR reads again in MiXCR, with one record for every CDR3 protein. The data show 8,500 to 10,000 distinct CDR3 sequences, around 29% seen once. The sample was blood. The receptors shown here come from a human donor who had recovered from COVID-19.

The chain couples TRBV27 to TRBJ2-3; 10 bases align to TRBD2. The germline gives CDR1 MNHEY, CDR2 SMNVEV (reference sequence). The CDR3 sequence is 14 residues long. V was pared by 6 bases and J by 6 bases, with 6 bases of the junction left unmatched. CDR3 residues: CASSPNSGGDTQYF. In DNA form, the CDR3 reads TGTGCCAGCAGCCCTAATAGCGGGGGGGATACGCAGTATTTT.

The chain recombines TRBV6-2 or TRBV6-3 with TRBJ2-3; TRBD2 agrees at 8 bases. Per germline, CDR1 MNHEY and CDR2 SVGEGT. Trimming took 2 bases from V and 2 from J; bases not matched to a gene: 3. The CDR3 contains 15 residues. CDR3 sequence reads: CASSYVAGYTDTQYF. The CDR3 DNA follows: TGTGCCAGCAGTTACGTAGCGGGGTACACAGATACGCAGTATTTT.

Points on this clonotype: Since a much larger clone is just one base distant, this may be a read error. The chain recombines TRBV27 with TRBJ2-7, with 9 bases aligning to TRBD1. The CDR3 extends over 13 amino acids. V lost 5 bases and J lost 8; bases outside the gene matches: 7. Looked up from germline, CDR1 is MNHEY and CDR2 is SMNVEV (reference sequence). The CDR3 loop reads CASSPGTGSKQYF. CDR3 DNA: TGTGCCAGCAGTCCCGGGACAGGGTCAAAGCAGTACTTC.

The chain links TRBV19 to TRBJ2-7; 8 bases match TRBD2. Per germline, CDR1 LNHDA and CDR2 SQIVND (reference sequence). The CDR3 has 14 amino acids. V lost 5 bases and J lost 1; bases outside the gene matches: 4. The CDR3 DNA reads as TGTGCCAGTAGTCAGGGACTAGGTTCCTACGAGCAGTACTTC. Translated, it gives CASSQGLGSYEQYF.

In this sample, this clonotype is medium-sized. The rearrangement joins TRBV19 to TRBJ2-3; 11 bases are a match to TRBD2. Trimming removed 2 bases from V and 4 bases from J; junction bases left unmatched: 5. Germline V gives CDR1 LNHDA, CDR2 SQIVND (reference sequence). The CDR3 spans 16 residues. The CDR3, as DNA: TGTGCCAGTAGTATATTAGCGGGGGGGCTTGCAGATACGCAGTATTTT. Encoded protein: CASSILAGGLADTQYF. Filled out from reference TRBV19 and TRBJ2-3, the complete variable domain reads DGGITQSPKYLFRKEGQNVTLSCEQNLNHDAMYWYRQDPGQGLRLIYYSQIVNDFQKGDIAEGYSVSREKKESFPLTVTSAQKNPTAFYLCASSILAGGLADTQYFGPGTRLTVL.

This clonotype was detected a few times. The V and J genes are TRBV6-1 and TRBJ2-7; D is uncertain. The germline V gene has CDR1 MNHNS and CDR2 SASEGT. The length of the CDR3 is 13 residues. Deletions cut 2 bases from V and 1 base from J, with 6 bases between. CDR3 DNA sequence: TGTGCCAGCAGTGAATTCCAATCCTACGAGCAGTACTTC. Protein product: CASSEFQSYEQYF.

The chain employs TRBV28 and TRBJ1-6; no clear D gene. V shed 8 bases and J shed 0 bases, with 14 bases lying between them. The CDR3 totals 16 residues. Germline V gives CDR1 MDHEN, CDR2 SYDVKM. The CDR3 region has the DNA TGTGCCAGCTCCGAAGGGCGGGACTCCTATAATTCACCCCTCCACTTT. This translates into CASSEGRDSYNSPLHF. The variable domain in full, with the rest retrieved from reference TRBV28 and TRBJ1-6, is DVKVTQSSRYLVKRTGEKVFLECVQDMDHENMFWYRQDPGLGLRLIYFSYDVKMKEKGDIPEGYSVSREKKERFSLILESASTNQTSMYLCASSEGRDSYNSPLHFGNGTRLTVT.

The CDR3 sequence is CASSTRQGARDGYTF. The CDR3 bases are TGCGCCAGCAGCACTCGACAGGGCGCTAGGGATGGCTACACCTTC. The V call is TRBV5-1, the J call TRBJ1-2, with 7 nucleotides matching TRBD1. Unmatched junction bases numbered 12, after V lost 4 bases and J lost 6 bases. The length of the CDR3 is 15 residues. CDR1 is SGHRS, CDR2 YFSETQ, per germline.

The chain links TRBV10-3 to TRBJ2-7; 9 nucleotides line up with TRBD2. The germline V gene encodes CDR1 ENHRY and CDR2 SYGVKD. V gave up 10 bases and J gave up 4 bases; unmatched junction bases: 11. This CDR3 is 14 amino acids long. The CDR3 protein is CATTSGSISYEQYF. In DNA form, the CDR3 reads TGTGCCACGACTAGCGGATCAATCTCGTACGAGCAGTACTTC.

This clonotype counts as medium-sized. This sequence joins TRBV5-4 and TRBJ2-2; 7 bases align to TRBD1. Per the germline V gene, CDR1 is SGHNT and CDR2 is YYREEE (reference sequence). The CDR3 is made up of 16 amino acids. The junction had 2 bases not matched to a gene; V was cut back by 0 bases and J by 0 bases. CDR3 sequence (DNA): TGTGCCAGCAGCTTGGCCCAGGGGGCGAACACCGGGGAGCTGTTTTTT. It encodes CASSLAQGANTGELFF.

The chain has TRBV12-3 or TRBV12-4 and TRBJ1-5; D is possibly TRBD1 (5 bases). The germline V and J ends were trimmed by 6 bases and 8 bases, with 20 bases remaining between them. The CDR3 loop spans 15 amino acids. This CDR3 reads CASRPVGERGKPQHF. CDR3 nucleotides: TGTGCCAGCAGGCCCGTAGGGGAAAGAGGTAAGCCCCAGCATTTT.

The chain employs TRBV5-4 and TRBJ1-5, with TRBD1 matching over 7 bases. There are 16 residues in the CDR3. The V and J ends lost 4 bases and 0 bases, in that order; junction bases with no gene match: 7. CDR1 and CDR2 from the germline V gene are SGHNT and YYREEE (reference sequence). The CDR3 sequence: CASSAGQPSSNQPQHF. CDR3 DNA: TGTGCCAGCAGCGCGGGACAGCCTTCTAGCAATCAGCCCCAGCATTTT.

CDR3 nucleotides: TGTGCCAGCAGCCCGGGACAGGGAGTTTTGGATTCACCCCTCCACTTT. This sequence encodes CASSPGQGVLDSPLHF. The chain couples TRBV6-1 to TRBJ1-6; TRBD1 matches at 9 bases. The germline V gene has CDR1 MNHNS and CDR2 SASEGT. The trim removed 6 bases at V and 8 bases at J, leaving 11 bases unmatched. The CDR3 runs to 16 residues.

This chain connects TRBV28 to TRBJ2-7, with a possible D match to TRBD2 (6 bases). The CDR3 covers 14 residues. The V end was cut by 2 bases, the J end by 2 bases, with 10 bases between. Germline V gene sequence: CDR1 MDHEN, CDR2 SYDVKM. Here the CDR3 reads CASSLSGGAYEQYF. Written as DNA, the CDR3 is TGTGCCAGCAGTTTAAGCGGCGGGGCCTACGAGCAGTACTTC.

This clonotype was seen only a few times. The CDR3 nucleotides are TGTGCCAGCAGCCCCCGACCCAATGATGGCTACACCTTC. Translation: CASSPRPNDGYTF. The chain links TRBV13 to TRBJ1-2; no clear D. The CDR3 totals 13 residues. CDR1 is PRHDT, CDR2 FYEKMQ, per germline (reference sequence). Trimming took 5 bases from V and 6 from J, leaving 13 bases between them.

The J gene is TRBJ2-1, the V gene TRBV11-1; the match to TRBD1 covers 8 bases. Per the germline V gene, CDR1 is SGHAT and CDR2 is FQDESV (reference sequence). With V trimmed by 2 bases and J by 7 bases, 10 bases remained unmatched. This CDR3 is 16 amino acids long. The CDR3 nucleotides are TGTGCCAGCAGCTTACGCGGCAGGGGGCAAGGAAATGAGCAGTTCTTC. It specifies CASSLRGRGQGNEQFF.

The chain carries TRBV6-2 or TRBV6-3 and TRBJ1-5; D ambiguous. The CDR3 covers 14 residues. V was shortened by 2 bases and J by 3 bases, with 8 bases between the two germline ends. Germline V gives CDR1 MNHEY, CDR2 SVGEGT. In nucleotides, the CDR3 is TGTGCCAGCAGTTACAGCCTCTACAATCAGCCCCAGCATTTT. The encoded protein is CASSYSLYNQPQHF.

The chain uses TRBV19 and TRBJ2-2; possible D gene TRBD2, 7 bases. Trimming took 7 bases from V and 4 from J, leaving 19 bases between them. The CDR3 length is 16 residues. The germline V gene encodes CDR1 LNHDA and CDR2 SQIVND (reference sequence). Here the CDR3 DNA reads TGTGCCAGTACCTTGAGAGGGGGGGCAGTCACCGGGGAGCTGTTTTTT. Its protein is CASTLRGGAVTGELFF.

Only a few counts were recorded for this clonotype. The chain uses TRBV7-6 and TRBJ2-5, with 10 bases identical to TRBD2. This CDR3 has 17 amino acids. The V segment lost 5 bases and the J segment 4 bases; nucleotides outside the gene matches: 13. CDR1 is SGHVS, CDR2 FNYEAQ, per germline. The chain's CDR3 is CASSDPYGASGGETQYF. Here the CDR3 DNA reads TGTGCCAGCAGCGACCCTTACGGGGCTAGCGGGGGAGAGACCCAGTACTTC.

As concerns this clonotype: One junction end disagrees with the germline gene, perhaps due to a read error. V and J are TRBV7-9 and TRBJ2-3; 10 bases line up with TRBD1. This CDR3 contains 16 residues. Germline-derived CDR1 and CDR2 are SEHNR and FQNEAQ (reference sequence). The CDR3 protein is CASSWTGGRTTVTQYF. CDR3 DNA: TGTGCCAGCAGTTGGACAGGGGGTCGAACCACAGTTACGCAGTATTTT.

V usage is TRBV4-3 and J usage is TRBJ2-5; TRBD2 might be the D (5 bases). CDR1 is LGHNA and CDR2 is YSLEER in the germline V gene. The CDR3 spans 15 residues. V gave up 3 bases and J gave up 0 bases, with 11 bases separating them. The CDR3 reads CASSHRLGDQETQYF. The DNA for the CDR3 is TGCGCCAGCAGCCACCGCCTGGGAGACCAAGAGACCCAGTACTTC.

By share, this clonotype ranks as medium-sized. V and J are TRBV12-3 or TRBV12-4 and TRBJ1-3; tentatively, D is TRBD1 (5 bases). This CDR3 is built from 14 residues. V was shortened by 5 bases and J by 4 bases, with 12 bases between the two germline ends. DNA for the CDR3: TGTGCCAGCAGTGGGACCACGGAAGGAAACACCATATATTTT. It encodes CASSGTTEGNTIYF.

This clonotype came up a few times. This rearrangement joins TRBV5-4 to TRBJ2-5; D remains unclear. Germline V gene sequence: CDR1 SGHNT, CDR2 YYREEE (reference sequence). The CDR3 length is 15 residues. Trimming pared 2 bases from V and 4 bases from J, leaving 15 bases between. CDR3 loop: CASSLLLQPPETQYF. The CDR3 nucleotides are TGTGCCAGCAGCTTACTCCTCCAACCCCCAGAGACCCAGTACTTC.

V gene TRBV4-3 combines with J gene TRBJ1-1; TRBD1 is a possible D gene (5 bases). The CDR3 consists of 15 residues. Germline V gene lookup returns CDR1 LGHNA and CDR2 YSLEER. V was trimmed by 0 bases and J by 4 bases, leaving 12 bases between them. CDR3 residues: CASSQDTGEVTEAFF. The CDR3 nucleotides read TGCGCCAGCAGCCAAGATACGGGGGAGGTCACTGAAGCTTTCTTT.

The chain couples TRBV29-1 to TRBJ2-3; TRBD2 is a possible D gene (5 bases). CDR1 is SQVTM and CDR2 is ANQGSEA in the germline V gene. The CDR3 runs 14 residues. Between the trimmed V and J ends, which lost 6 bases and 2 bases, there was a span of 15 bases. The DNA of the CDR3 is TGCAGCGTCGGTTTAGCGAGAAACACAGATACGCAGTATTTT. The encoded protein is CSVGLARNTDTQYF.

This clonotype is medium-sized by share. The gene calls are TRBV19 and TRBJ2-1, with 9 bases identical to TRBD2. Germline assignment: CDR1 LNHDA and CDR2 SQIVND (reference sequence). Trimming at V came to 7 bases and at J to 6 bases, leaving 7 bases not matched to a gene. The CDR3 is 14 residues long. The CDR3, as DNA: TGTGCCAGTACTCGTCTAGCGGGGACCAATGAGCAGTTCTTC. Residues: CASTRLAGTNEQFF.